This entry lists 18 T cell receptor beta chains sequenced from one sample in a study of blood T cell repertoires in COVID-19. Data came from immunoSEQ multiplex PCR; TCRdb stores just in-frame clones and leaves some out. The profile shows more than 400,000 clones, about nine tenths of them singletons. Sequenced sample: PBMCs or T cells enriched from blood (not recorded which). The receptor set was obtained from a young woman who had recovered from COVID-19.

V and J are TRBV9 and TRBJ2-5; perhaps TRBD2 as D (5 bases). Germline CDR1 reads SGDLS; CDR2 reads YYNGEE. The ends were cut back, 2 bases at V and 3 bases at J, with 11 bases in the middle. This CDR3 has 14 amino acids. CDR3 residues: CASSVRSGEETQYF. CDR3 in DNA: TGTGCCAGCAGCGTCCGGAGCGGTGAAGAGACCCAGTACTTC.

The genes are TRBV7-6 and TRBJ1-1, with D tentatively TRBD1 (6 bases). V lost 5 bases and J 0 bases, leaving 22 bases between the germline ends. There are 18 residues in the CDR3. Per the germline V gene, CDR1 is SGHVS and CDR2 is FNYEAQ. The CDR3 is CASSPTRGGAFVNTEAFF. In DNA, the CDR3 is TGTGCCAGCAGCCCTACAAGGGGGGGGGCTTTTGTGAACACTGAAGCTTTCTTT.

This chain joins TRBV30 and TRBJ1-6, with a tentative D call TRBD1 (5 bases). V was shortened by 4 bases and J by 8 bases, with 15 bases between the two germline ends. The CDR3 is 14 amino acids. Germline CDR1 reads GTSNPN; CDR2 reads SVGIG (reference sequence). CDR3 nucleotides: TGTGCCTGGAATAAGGGGAACTGGGATTCACCCCTCCACTTT. Protein: CAWNKGNWDSPLHF.

V usage is TRBV21-1 and J usage is TRBJ1-5; the table's D call, TRBD1, was not checked against the DNA. TRBV21-1 is a pseudogene segment. There are 14 residues in the CDR3. The chain's CDR3 is CASSCDRPVQPQHF. CDR3 bases: TGTGCCAGCAGCTGCGACAGGCCTGTTCAGCCCCAGCATTTT.

The chain combines TRBV2 with TRBJ2-2, with D unclear. Germline CDR1 reads SNHLY; CDR2 reads FYNNEI. With 4 bases removed from V and 2 bases from J, the gap between germline ends came to 8 bases. The CDR3 extends over 14 amino acids. In nucleotides, the CDR3 is TGTGCCAGCAGTGGCTACGGTAACACCGGGGAGCTGTTTTTT. It codes for CASSGYGNTGELFF.

The chain uses TRBV5-4 and TRBJ1-1; no definite D call. Germline CDR1 SGHNT, CDR2 YYREEE (reference sequence). Trimming pared 5 bases from V and 8 bases from J, leaving 10 bases between. The CDR3 has 11 amino acids. The CDR3 bases are TGTGCCAGCAGTCAATTCGGGGAAGCTTTCTTT. Its translation is CASSQFGEAFF.

The chain links TRBV5-1 to TRBJ2-7, with D perhaps TRBD2 (6 bases). The germline V gene encodes CDR1 SGHRS and CDR2 YFSETQ. V lost 4 bases to trimming and J lost 7 bases, with 15 bases between them. The length of the CDR3 is 13 residues. This CDR3 reads CASSKASAGEQYF. The CDR3 coding sequence is TGCGCCAGCAGCAAAGCTAGCGCGGGGGAGCAGTACTTC. The complete variable domain, with remaining parts taken from reference TRBV5-1 and TRBJ2-7, reads KAGVTQTPRYLIKTRGQQVTLSCSPISGHRSVSWYQQTPGQGLQFLFEYFSETQRNKGNFPGRFSGRQFSNSRSEMNVSTLELGDSALYLCASSKASAGEQYFGPGTRLTVT.

The gene calls are TRBV30 and TRBJ2-7; D might be TRBD1 (5 bases). Germline assignment: CDR1 GTSNPN and CDR2 SVGIG (reference sequence). Trimming removed 0 bases at V and 3 bases at J, with 9 bases between. CDR3 size: 13 residues. CDR3 in amino acids: CAWSVSRDYEQYF. The CDR3 DNA reads TGTGCCTGGAGTGTTAGCAGGGACTACGAGCAGTACTTC.

The chain links TRBV6-2 or TRBV6-3 to TRBJ2-2, with a weak D call TRBD2 (5 bases). Trimming stripped 6 bases from V and 8 bases from J, with 19 bases between. CDR3 length: 15 residues. CDR1 and CDR2 (germline): MNHEY, SVGEGT. The CDR3 sequence: CASSNSSPLGGELFF. The CDR3 nucleotides are TGTGCCAGCAGCAACTCTAGCCCTCTGGGAGGGGAGCTGTTTTTT.

This clone was observed a single time. The chain combines TRBV15 with TRBJ2-2, with TRBD2 identical over 11 bases. This CDR3 contains 16 residues. CDR1 and CDR2 (germline): LNHNV, YYDKDF (reference sequence). Trimming cost V 5 bases and J 6 bases; bases outside gene matches: 8. This chain's CDR3 is CATSPLAGVGSGELFF. The CDR3 region has the DNA TGTGCCACCAGCCCACTAGCGGGGGTCGGGTCCGGGGAGCTGTTTTTT.

The chain carries TRBV4-1 and TRBJ1-2; 8 bases match TRBD1. Looked up from germline, CDR1 is MGHRA and CDR2 is YSYEKL. Losses at the gene ends were 3 bases for V and 4 bases for J; bases not matched to a gene: 4. The CDR3 loop spans 14 amino acids. CDR3 region: CASSQGTGGYGYTF. The CDR3, as DNA: TGCGCCAGCAGCCAGGGTACAGGGGGCTATGGCTACACCTTC.

The rearrangement uses TRBV2 and TRBJ1-3; TRBD1 matches 9 bases. Losses at the gene ends were 6 bases for V and 4 bases for J; bases not matched to a gene: 4. CDR3 length: 14 residues. Germline V CDR1 and CDR2: SNHLY, FYNNEI. The CDR3, as DNA: TGTGCCAGCAGCCGGGACAGGGAAGGAAACACCATATATTTT. This translates into CASSRDREGNTIYF.

The chain recombines TRBV4-2 with TRBJ2-2, with 11 bases matching TRBD1. The ends lost 4 bases at V and 7 bases at J; junction bases unmatched: 8. CDR1 and CDR2 (germline): LGHNA, YNFKEQ. The CDR3 spans 16 residues. CDR3 coding DNA: TGTGCCAGCAGCCCCGGACAGGGGGCCGCCGACGGGGAGCTGTTTTTT. Protein: CASSPGQGAADGELFF.

This sequence joins TRBV11-3 and TRBJ1-1, with TRBD1 identical over 8 bases. The V and J ends lost 0 bases and 3 bases, in that order; junction bases with no gene match: 6. Looked up from germline, CDR1 is SGHNT and CDR2 is YENEEA. The CDR3 is 16 residues long. The CDR3 DNA is TGTGCCAGCAGCTTAGATAGGACAGGGCGACACACTGAAGCTTTCTTT. It encodes CASSLDRTGRHTEAFF.

A remark on this clone: The sample holds other DNA sequences that translate to the same CDR3. This rearrangement joins TRBV6-5 to TRBJ1-1; D call uncertain. Trimming removed 3 bases at V and 1 base at J, with 6 bases between. The CDR3 has 13 residues. Per the germline V gene, CDR1 is MNHEY and CDR2 is SVGAGI. The CDR3 DNA is TGTGCCAGCAGTTATGGGCGGAACACTGAAGCTTTCTTT. Residues: CASSYGRNTEAFF.

The V and J genes are TRBV18 and TRBJ1-5; 10 bases line up with TRBD1. Looked up from germline, CDR1 is KGHSH and CDR2 is LQKENI. The trim removed 6 bases at V and 7 bases at J, leaving 9 bases unmatched. The CDR3 has 15 amino acids. Written as DNA, the CDR3 is TGTGCCAGCTCCCGAGGACAGGGGGGTCAGCAGCCCCAGCATTTT. This gives the protein CASSRGQGGQQPQHF.

The V and J genes are TRBV4-1 and TRBJ2-2; 12 nucleotides align to TRBD1. Unmatched junction bases numbered 16, after V lost 1 base and J lost 4 bases. Germline V CDR1 and CDR2: MGHRA, YSYEKL. The CDR3 has 21 residues. The CDR3 DNA is TGCGCCAGCAGCCAAGGGCCTCCGGGACAGGGGGCTATCCCGGGCACCGGGGAGCTGTTTTTT. It specifies CASSQGPPGQGAIPGTGELFF.

J is TRBJ2-7 and V is TRBV28; D may be TRBD1 (5 bases). The CDR3 is made up of 14 amino acids. The V end was cut by 6 bases, the J end by 1 base, with 13 bases between. CDR1 and CDR2 from the germline V gene are MDHEN and SYDVKM. This CDR3 is CASRSLKGSYEQYF. The CDR3 bases are TGTGCCAGCAGGTCCCTGAAGGGGTCCTACGAGCAGTACTTC.